Below are 28 T cell receptor beta chains sequenced from a single sample in a study of monozygotic twins with inflammatory bowel disease. TCRdb reprocessed the 5' RACE reads; each CDR3 protein has one entry and no DNA is given. Here the sample table reports 400,000 to 500,000 distinct CDR3 sequences. Sequenced input: blood. The origin of the receptors is a human donor with ulcerative colitis or Crohn's disease, or a healthy co-twin of an affected twin (not recorded which).

This sequence joins TRBV18 and TRBJ2-3; TCRdb selects TRBD2, and the lack of DNA leaves this call unchecked. Germline loops: CDR1 KGHSH, CDR2 LQKENI. The CDR3 is 15 residues long. The CDR3 sequence: CASSPGASGSWSSYF.

CDR3 residues: CASRSTGQGLSGNTIYF. The rearrangement links TRBV25-1 to TRBJ1-3; no DNA is available, so the TRBD1 call from TCRdb remains unchecked. Germline CDR1 reads MGHDK; CDR2 reads SYGVNS. The CDR3 totals 17 residues.

The chain couples TRBV9 to TRBJ2-1; there is no DNA to check the TCRdb D call of TRBD1. Germline V gives CDR1 SGDLS, CDR2 YYNGEE. The CDR3 extends over 14 amino acids. The CDR3 region is CASSGDSRHNEQFF. Together with reference TRBV9 and TRBJ2-1, the CDR3 gives the full variable domain: DSGVTQTPKHLITATGQRVTLRCSPRSGDLSVYWYQQSLDQGLQFLIQYYNGEERAKGNILERFSAQQFPDLHSELNLSSLELGDSALYFCASSGDSRHNEQFFGPGTRLTVL.

The chain couples TRBV10-3 to TRBJ2-2; as DNA is missing, the TRBD1 call by TCRdb cannot be tested. The CDR3 consists of 19 residues. Germline CDR1 reads ENHRY; CDR2 reads SYGVKD. This CDR3 reads CAISAPRGRSLVNTGELFF.

V gene TRBV29-1 combines with J gene TRBJ2-5; the D call of TRBD2 rests on TCRdb alone, since no DNA is present to check it. Germline CDR1 SQVTM, CDR2 ANQGSEA. This CDR3 region has 13 residues. The CDR3 spells CSVGPSGQETQYF.

This chain uses TRBV19 with TRBJ2-1; the TCRdb call, TRBD2, lacks DNA for checking. Germline CDR1 and CDR2: LNHDA and SQIVND (reference sequence). The CDR3 runs 17 residues. CDR3 residues: CASSIYFGASGHNEQFF.

This rearrangement joins TRBV5-1 to TRBJ2-5; TCRdb picks TRBD2, but there is no DNA to check that call. The CDR3 length is 16 residues. Looked up from germline, CDR1 is SGHRS and CDR2 is YFSETQ. CDR3 protein: CASSYPAERGDRTQYF.

This rearrangement joins TRBV6-2 or TRBV6-3 to TRBJ2-5; no DNA is available, so the TRBD1 call from TCRdb remains unchecked. Germline CDR1 reads MNHEY; CDR2 reads SVGEGT. CDR3 length equals 13 residues. This CDR3 is CASSSNRRETQYF.

J is TRBJ2-1 and V is TRBV6-2 or TRBV6-3; with no DNA, the TCRdb D assignment of TRBD2 cannot be verified. This CDR3 contains 12 residues. Germline V CDR1 and CDR2: MNHEY, SVGEGT. CDR3 protein: CASSYGPLEQFF.

J is TRBJ2-5 and V is TRBV6-5; TCRdb's D call, TRBD1, is unchecked because there is no DNA. CDR3 size: 15 residues. Germline V lookup: CDR1 MNHEY, CDR2 SVGAGI. CDR3 loop: CASSLGGGRYETQYF.

The rearrangement links TRBV24-1 to TRBJ2-2; the D call of TRBD1 rests on TCRdb alone, since no DNA is present to check it. Germline V CDR1 and CDR2: KGHDR, SFDVKD. The CDR3 is 16 amino acids. CDR3: CATSDSGRPNTGELFF.

CDR3 amino acids: CSARQIAGGPGEQYF. The chain couples TRBV20-1 to TRBJ2-7; TCRdb selects TRBD2, and the lack of DNA leaves this call unchecked. This CDR3 has 15 amino acids. Germline assignment: CDR1 DFQATT and CDR2 SNEGSKA (reference sequence).

The rearrangement uses TRBV11-2 and TRBJ1-2; TCRdb's D call, TRBD1, is unchecked because there is no DNA. The CDR3 is made up of 17 amino acids. Germline CDR1 reads SGHAT; CDR2 reads FQNNGV. CDR3 in amino acids: CASSSQGQGRWSYGYTF.

The rearrangement links TRBV9 to TRBJ2-7; no DNA is available, so the TRBD1 call from TCRdb remains unchecked. The V gene's germline CDR1 is SGDLS and CDR2 YYNGEE. The CDR3 runs 15 residues. The CDR3 sequence: CASSAGTRLIYEQYF.

The chain carries TRBV6-1 and TRBJ2-3; with no DNA, the TCRdb D assignment of TRBD1 cannot be verified. The CDR3 runs to 15 residues. Germline lookup yields CDR1 MNHNS and CDR2 SASEGT. CDR3 sequence: CASSGDRGRVDTQYF.

The genes are TRBV5-1 and TRBJ2-5; TCRdb's D call, TRBD1, is unchecked because there is no DNA. Germline V gene data show CDR1 as SGHRS and CDR2 as YFSETQ. This CDR3 spans 15 amino acids. This chain's CDR3 is CASSLGTGKQETQYF.

The rearrangement uses TRBV20-1 and TRBJ1-3; TCRdb returns TRBD1, unconfirmable since there is no DNA. The germline gives CDR1 DFQATT, CDR2 SNEGSKA (reference sequence). This CDR3 is built from 15 residues. The CDR3 loop reads CSAPDPGVGKDTIYF.

The chain carries TRBV7-2 and TRBJ2-4; the TCRdb call, TRBD1, lacks DNA for checking. The CDR3 runs to 12 residues. CDR1 is SGHTA and CDR2 is FQGNSA in the germline V gene. The CDR3 loop is CASSPRDSHQYF.

The rearrangement links TRBV5-5 to TRBJ1-3; TCRdb returns TRBD1, unconfirmable since there is no DNA. Looked up from germline, CDR1 is SGHKS and CDR2 is YYEKEE (reference sequence). CDR3 length equals 14 residues. The CDR3: CASSLGGQENTIYF. Based on the CDR3 plus reference TRBV5-5 and TRBJ1-3, the full variable domain is DAGVTQSPTHLIKTRGQQVTLRCSPISGHKSVSWYQQVLGQGPQFIFQYYEKEERGRGNFPDRFSARQFPNYSSELNVNALLLGDSALYLCASSLGGQENTIYFGEGSWLTVV.

V and J are TRBV6-5 and TRBJ1-1; checking the TCRdb D call of TRBD1 is not possible without DNA. Germline V gives CDR1 MNHEY, CDR2 SVGAGI. The CDR3 has 14 residues. CDR3 in amino acids: CASSYQGQNTEAFF.

The genes are TRBV7-9 and TRBJ1-4; TCRdb outputs TRBD1, but without DNA this stays unchecked. Germline CDR1 and CDR2: SEHNR and FQNEAQ (reference sequence). The CDR3 runs to 16 residues. The CDR3 reads CASSNPPQGQNEKLFF.

The chain joins TRBV15 to TRBJ2-4; TCRdb calls TRBD2, which cannot be checked without DNA. Germline-derived CDR1 and CDR2 are LNHNV and YYDKDF (reference sequence). The CDR3 length is 15 residues. CDR3 amino acids: CATSRDSRGGNIQYF.

The chain recombines TRBV30 with TRBJ1-1. There are 11 residues in the CDR3. Germline lookup yields CDR1 GTSNPN and CDR2 SVGIG (reference sequence). CDR3: CAWRVVAEAFF. Full variable domain (remainder filled in from reference TRBV30 and TRBJ1-1): SQTIHQWPATLVQPVGSPLSLECTVEGTSNPNLYWYRQAAGRGLQLLFYSVGIGQISSEVPQNLSASRPQDRQFILSSKKLLLSDSGFYLCAWRVVAEAFFGQGTRLTVV.

This chain links TRBV12-3 or TRBV12-4 with TRBJ2-2. The CDR3 spans 14 residues. The CDR3 sequence is CASTESVGTGELFF.

This chain joins TRBV5-1 and TRBJ2-5; the TCRdb D gene call, TRBD1, has no DNA to confirm it. The germline V gene encodes CDR1 SGHRS and CDR2 YFSETQ. The CDR3 is 15 amino acids. CDR3 amino acids: CASSLADRDRQTQYF.

The rearrangement uses TRBV20-1 and TRBJ2-1; the TRBD2 assignment by TCRdb is unverifiable without DNA. Germline V gene sequence: CDR1 DFQATT, CDR2 SNEGSKA (reference sequence). CDR3 length: 15 residues. The chain's CDR3 is CSARGGGRAKDEQFF.

The rearrangement joins TRBV10-3 to TRBJ2-4; TCRdb lists TRBD2, though no DNA is available to test this call. The CDR3 has 12 amino acids. Germline V lookup: CDR1 ENHRY, CDR2 SYGVKD. The CDR3 protein is CAISEYGSIQYF.

The gene calls are TRBV29-1 and TRBJ2-7; the TRBD1 assignment by TCRdb is unverifiable without DNA. Germline loops: CDR1 SQVTM, CDR2 ANQGSEA. The CDR3 covers 13 residues. CDR3 region: CSAATGGVYEQYF.